A single sample is the source of the 21 T cell receptor beta chains below, sequenced in a study of blood T cell repertoires in COVID-19. Only in-frame clones appear in the TCRdb table, and some are missing; sequencing was by immunoSEQ multiplex PCR. The table has over 150,000 clones, around 79% seen once; the top ten hold 9.5% to 15%. Sequenced sample: peripheral blood. These TCRs come from a woman aged 45-65 years with acute or convalescent COVID-19.

The chain recombines TRBV19 with TRBJ2-7; D possibly corresponds to TRBD2 (5 bases). Germline lookup yields CDR1 LNHDA and CDR2 SQIVND (reference sequence). The CDR3 length is 11 residues. The V end lost 3 bases, the J end lost 7 bases, and 7 bases lay between the germline ends. CDR3 residues: CASSIRREQYF. CDR3 coding DNA: TGTGCCAGTAGTATCAGGAGGGAGCAGTACTTC.

The CDR3 reads CAWIRLGPSGANVLTF. The CDR3 DNA reads as TGTGCCTGGATTCGCCTGGGCCCCTCTGGGGCCAACGTCCTGACTTTC. The J gene is TRBJ2-6, the V gene TRBV30; no clear D. The V and J ends lost 4 bases and 0 bases respectively, with 13 bases between them. CDR3 size: 16 residues. Germline CDR1 reads GTSNPN; CDR2 reads SVGIG (reference sequence). The whole variable domain, remainder taken from reference TRBV30 and TRBJ2-6, is SQTIHQWPATLVQPVGSPLSLECTVEGTSNPNLYWYRQAAGRGLQLLFYSVGIGQISSEVPQNLSASRPQDRQFILSSKKLLLSDSGFYLCAWIRLGPSGANVLTFGAGSRLTVL.

This clone was detected a few times. V and J are TRBV7-9 and TRBJ1-4; no clear D. The CDR3 is 12 residues long. CDR1 is SEHNR and CDR2 is FQNEAQ in the germline V gene (reference sequence). The V end was cut by 8 bases, the J end by 14 bases, with 18 bases between. The CDR3 sequence: CASAGTADSLFF. CDR3 nucleotide sequence: TGTGCCAGCGCCGGAACCGCGGACTCTCTGTTTTTT. Filled out from reference TRBV7-9 and TRBJ1-4, the complete variable domain reads DTGVSQNPRHKITKRGQNVTFRCDPISEHNRLYWYRQTLGQGPEFLTYFQNEAQLEKSRLLSDRFSAERPKGSFSTLEIQRTEQGDSAMYLCASAGTADSLFFGSGTQLSVL.

This sequence joins TRBV18 and TRBJ2-7; no firm D call. This CDR3 is 13 amino acids long. Per the germline V gene, CDR1 is KGHSH and CDR2 is LQKENI. Trimming removed 5 bases at V and 4 bases at J, with 12 bases between. In DNA, the CDR3 is TGTGCCAGCTCAGCCCAGGCCCAATACGAGCAGTACTTC. Encoded protein: CASSAQAQYEQYF.

The chain links TRBV7-2 to TRBJ1-1; D unclear. V was trimmed by 1 base and J by 1 base, leaving 10 bases between them. From germline, CDR1 is SGHTA and CDR2 FQGNSA. This CDR3 region has 15 residues. The CDR3 spells CASSLERGWNTEAFF. The CDR3 coding sequence is TGTGCCAGCAGCTTAGAAAGAGGCTGGAACACTGAAGCTTTCTTT.

The V and J genes are TRBV28 and TRBJ1-5, with D maybe TRBD1 (5 bases). The CDR3 loop spans 16 amino acids. Germline CDR1 and CDR2: MDHEN and SYDVKM. V was shortened by 3 bases and J by 2 bases, with 14 bases between the two germline ends. The CDR3 reads CASSFLGVSGNQPQHF. The CDR3, as DNA: TGTGCCAGCAGTTTCCTAGGGGTTTCGGGCAATCAGCCCCAGCATTTT.

The rearrangement joins TRBV5-1 to TRBJ2-7; no clear D. CDR3 length: 14 residues. V shed 1 base and J shed 7 bases, with 15 bases lying between them. Per germline, CDR1 SGHRS and CDR2 YFSETQ. The CDR3 spells CASSLTFLDGEQYF. Here the CDR3 DNA reads TGCGCCAGCAGCTTGACCTTTCTAGATGGGGAGCAGTACTTC.

This rearrangement joins TRBV2 to TRBJ2-3, with TRBD1 as a possible D gene (6 bases). V lost 10 bases, J lost 5 bases, and 16 bases lay in between. The CDR3 has 13 residues. The germline V gene has CDR1 SNHLY and CDR2 FYNNEI. This chain's CDR3 is CANIKQGQDTQYF. The CDR3 region has the DNA TGTGCCAACATAAAACAGGGTCAAGATACGCAGTATTTT.

This clone has a handful of counts. The rearrangement uses TRBV5-6 and TRBJ2-7, with a tentative D call TRBD1 (6 bases). The CDR3 consists of 14 residues. Germline V CDR1 and CDR2: SGHDT, YYEEEE. Trimming removed 7 bases at V and 4 bases at J, with 18 bases between. In DNA form, the CDR3 reads TGTGCCAGCGGCCTAGGGGGACCCGTATACGAGCAGTACTTC. Protein: CASGLGGPVYEQYF. Complete variable domain (other parts from reference TRBV5-6 and TRBJ2-7): DAGVTQSPTHLIKTRGQQVTLRCSPKSGHDTVSWYQQALGQGPQFIFQYYEEEERQRGNFPDRFSGHQFPNYSSELNVNALLLGDSALYLCASGLGGPVYEQYFGPGTRLTVT.

This rearrangement joins TRBV29-1 to TRBJ2-7, with D unclear. This CDR3 is built from 11 residues. CDR1 SQVTM and CDR2 ANQGSEA come from the germline V gene. The V end was cut by 5 bases, the J end by 0 bases, with 5 bases between. CDR3 loop: CSVMSSYEQYF. The CDR3 DNA sequence: TGCAGCGTTATGAGCTCCTACGAGCAGTACTTC.

The genes are TRBV4-1 and TRBJ2-1, with 9 bases identical to TRBD2. J lost 7 bases, V lost 0 bases, and 4 bases had no gene match. Per germline, CDR1 MGHRA and CDR2 YSYEKL. The CDR3 is 15 amino acids. The CDR3 spells CASSQDPTSGNEQFF. CDR3 DNA: TGCGCCAGCAGCCAAGATCCGACTAGCGGTAATGAGCAGTTCTTC.

The chain combines TRBV28 with TRBJ1-1; D gene ambiguous. The germline gives CDR1 MDHEN, CDR2 SYDVKM. V was trimmed by 7 bases and J by 0 bases, leaving 18 bases between them. CDR3 length: 16 residues. Written as DNA, the CDR3 is TGTGCCAGCAAGGTCGAGGTAACTTACATGAACACTGAAGCTTTCTTT. Amino acids: CASKVEVTYMNTEAFF. The full variable domain, in which reference TRBV28 and TRBJ1-1 provide the parts outside the CDR3, is DVKVTQSSRYLVKRTGEKVFLECVQDMDHENMFWYRQDPGLGLRLIYFSYDVKMKEKGDIPEGYSVSREKKERFSLILESASTNQTSMYLCASKVEVTYMNTEAFFGQGTRLTVV.

This clone appeared once. The chain recombines TRBV6-5 with TRBJ1-1; D unclear. The CDR3 is made up of 13 amino acids. The ends were cut back, 8 bases at V and 0 bases at J, with 10 bases in the middle. Germline assignment: CDR1 MNHEY and CDR2 SVGAGI. Here the CDR3 DNA reads TGTGCCAGCCCCCGCGGGTTGAACACTGAAGCTTTCTTT. This sequence encodes CASPRGLNTEAFF.

The rearrangement links TRBV30 to TRBJ2-3; TRBD1 agrees at 9 bases. Germline CDR1 reads GTSNPN; CDR2 reads SVGIG (reference sequence). Unmatched junction bases numbered 7, after V lost 1 base and J lost 5 bases. This CDR3 spans 15 amino acids. The CDR3 DNA reads as TGTGCCTGGAGTGCCACAGGGGGCTTCATAGATACGCAGTATTTT. Encoded protein: CAWSATGGFIDTQYF. Using reference TRBV30 and TRBJ2-3 for the parts outside the CDR3, the full variable domain is SQTIHQWPATLVQPVGSPLSLECTVEGTSNPNLYWYRQAAGRGLQLLFYSVGIGQISSEVPQNLSASRPQDRQFILSSKKLLLSDSGFYLCAWSATGGFIDTQYFGPGTRLTVL.

The V call is TRBV7-9, the J call TRBJ2-7; 10 bases are a match to TRBD2. This CDR3 contains 14 residues. The V gene's germline CDR1 is SEHNR and CDR2 FQNEAQ (reference sequence). V was clipped by 3 bases and J by 3 bases; unmatched bases: 2. As DNA, the CDR3 is TGTGCCAGCAGCTTCGGGACTAGCGTCTACGAGCAGTACTTC. This encodes CASSFGTSVYEQYF.

This clone has a handful of counts. The V gene is TRBV21-1, the J gene TRBJ1-5. TRBV21-1 is described as a pseudogene. The CDR3 sequence is 16 residues long. DNA for the CDR3: TGTGCCAGCAGCAAAGAGGAGGGAGTCGGCAATCAGCCCCAGCATTTT. Translated, it gives CASSKEEGVGNQPQHF.

The gene calls are TRBV6-5 and TRBJ1-5; 10 bases match TRBD1. CDR1 is MNHEY and CDR2 is SVGAGI in the germline V gene. Trimming took 6 bases from V and 5 from J; bases not matched to a gene: 7. CDR3 length: 15 amino acids. The CDR3 coding sequence is TGTGCCAGCAGCCTTGCCGGGACAGGGGATCAGCCCCAGCATTTT. Residues: CASSLAGTGDQPQHF.

This clone was seen a single time. The chain has TRBV9 and TRBJ2-2; tentatively, D is TRBD1 (6 bases). The CDR3 has 15 residues. Germline V gives CDR1 SGDLS, CDR2 YYNGEE. Deletions cut 0 bases from V and 6 bases from J, with 12 bases between. The CDR3 region is CASSVVRGIPGELFF. CDR3 in DNA: TGTGCCAGCAGCGTAGTAAGGGGGATCCCCGGGGAGCTGTTTTTT.

The chain couples TRBV9 to TRBJ2-1, with 10 bases identical to TRBD2. Germline V lookup: CDR1 SGDLS, CDR2 YYNGEE. The CDR3 is 17 amino acids. J was trimmed by 3 bases and V by 3 bases; bases with no gene match: 9. CDR3 coding DNA: TGTGCCAGCAGCGCCGACCTAACTAGCGGGATCTACAATGAGCAGTTCTTC. Translating gives CASSADLTSGIYNEQFF.

The chain joins TRBV7-2 to TRBJ2-1; D uncertain. Germline-derived CDR1 and CDR2 are SGHTA and FQGNSA. CDR3 size: 16 residues. V was pared by 2 bases and J by 1 base, with 12 bases between. The CDR3 here is CASSLMMAASYNEQFF. CDR3 nucleotides: TGTGCCAGCAGCTTAATGATGGCGGCATCCTACAATGAGCAGTTCTTC.

The J gene is TRBJ1-4, the V gene TRBV18; the D is unclear. The CDR3 length is 19 residues. V lost 1 base and J 0 bases, leaving 18 bases between the germline ends. Looked up from germline, CDR1 is KGHSH and CDR2 is LQKENI. The CDR3 loop reads CASSPRVVDRGTTNEKLFF. CDR3 nucleotides: TGTGCCAGCTCACCACGGGTAGTGGACCGGGGAACAACTAATGAAAAACTGTTTTTT.